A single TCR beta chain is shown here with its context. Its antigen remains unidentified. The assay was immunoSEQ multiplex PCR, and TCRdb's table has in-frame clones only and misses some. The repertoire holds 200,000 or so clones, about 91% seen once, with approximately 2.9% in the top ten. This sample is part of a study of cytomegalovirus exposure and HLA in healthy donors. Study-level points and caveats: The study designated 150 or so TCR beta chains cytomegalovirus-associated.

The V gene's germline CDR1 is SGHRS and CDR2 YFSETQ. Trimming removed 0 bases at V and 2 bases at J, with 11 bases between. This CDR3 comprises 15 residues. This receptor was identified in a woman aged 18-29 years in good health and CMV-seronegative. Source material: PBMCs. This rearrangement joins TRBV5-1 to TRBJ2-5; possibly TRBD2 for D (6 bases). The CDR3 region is CASSLGLGQQETQYF. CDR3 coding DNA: TGCGCCAGCAGCTTGGGACTAGGGCAACAAGAGACCCAGTACTTC. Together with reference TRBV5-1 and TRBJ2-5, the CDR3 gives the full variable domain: KAGVTQTPRYLIKTRGQQVTLSCSPISGHRSVSWYQQTPGQGLQFLFEYFSETQRNKGNFPGRFSGRQFSNSRSEMNVSTLELGDSALYLCASSLGLGQQETQYFGPGTRLLVL.